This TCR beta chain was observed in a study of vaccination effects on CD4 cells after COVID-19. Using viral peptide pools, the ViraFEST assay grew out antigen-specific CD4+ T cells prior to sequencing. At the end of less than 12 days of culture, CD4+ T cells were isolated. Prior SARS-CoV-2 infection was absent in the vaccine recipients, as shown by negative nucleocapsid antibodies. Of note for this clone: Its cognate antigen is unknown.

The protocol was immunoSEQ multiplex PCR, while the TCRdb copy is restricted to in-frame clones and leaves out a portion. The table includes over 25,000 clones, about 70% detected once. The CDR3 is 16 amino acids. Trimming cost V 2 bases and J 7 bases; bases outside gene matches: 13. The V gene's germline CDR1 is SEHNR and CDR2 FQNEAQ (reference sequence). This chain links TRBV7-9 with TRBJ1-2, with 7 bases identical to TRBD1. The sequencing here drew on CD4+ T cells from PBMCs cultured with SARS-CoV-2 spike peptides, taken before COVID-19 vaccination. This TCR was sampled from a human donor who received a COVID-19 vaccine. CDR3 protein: CASSLSGQGDVAGYTF. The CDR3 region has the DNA TGTGCCAGCAGCTTAAGTGGCCAGGGGGACGTTGCTGGCTACACCTTC.